A selection of T cell receptor beta chains follows, all from one sample in a study of blood T cells in healthy people across ages. TCRdb re-called the 5' RACE reads through MiXCR, storing one row per CDR3 protein. The sample includes 1.5 million to 1.8 million distinct CDR3 sequences, roughly 43% of them seen just once. Sequences were obtained from blood. These receptors all stem from a woman aged 18-29 years in good health. CDR3s include the opening cysteine and the closing phenylalanine or tryptophan. A D gene is named only where the DNA matches it firmly. The size field is filled for only some rows; it gives once, few, many or a size class.

d_gene	v_gene	j_gene	abundance	CDR3nt	CDR3aa
TRBD1	TRBV29-1	TRBJ1-1	few	TGCAGCTTTGACCAGGGGGTCACTGAAGCTTTCTTT	CSFDQGVTEAFF
-	TRBV9	TRBJ2-3	-	TGTGCCAGCAGCGCCCTGGGGCACACCCCAGATACGCAGTATTTT	CASSALGHTPDTQYF
-	TRBV29-1	TRBJ2-7	once	TGCAGCGTTCAAGCAGGGCTCTCCTACGAGCAGTACTTC	CSVQAGLSYEQYF
TRBD2	TRBV7-9	TRBJ2-3	-	TGTGCCAGCAGCCCGGGACTAGCGGCACTCACAGATACGCAGTATTTT	CASSPGLAALTDTQYF
TRBD1	TRBV4-3	TRBJ2-7	-	TGCGTCAGCAGCCAAATAGGGACAGGGGACTACTCCTACGAGCAGTACTTC	CVSSQIGTGDYSYEQYF
-	TRBV10-3	TRBJ2-5	many	TGTGCCATCAGCCCAACAGGGACCCCCCAAGAGACCCAGTACTTC	CAISPTGTPQETQYF
-	TRBV4-1	TRBJ1-5	many	TGTGCCAGCAGCCAAGTTGGTCAGCCCCAGCATTTT	CASSQVGQPQHF
TRBD1	TRBV6-5	TRBJ1-1	-	TGTGCCAGCAGTTTCGATGGACAGGGGAGGAGAACTGAAGCTTTCTTT	CASSFDGQGRRTEAFF
-	TRBV10-3	TRBJ1-5	few	TGTGCCATCAGTGAGTTGGCCACGGGGTCAGGCAATCAGCCCCAGCATTTT	CAISELATGSGNQPQHF
-	TRBV5-1	TRBJ2-7	few	TGCGCCAGCAGTTCATCAGGGGAGGTCGGCTACGAGCAGTACTTC	CASSSSGEVGYEQYF
-	TRBV24-1	TRBJ2-2	-	TGTGCCACCGGCTCCGGCATAGGGACCGGGGAGCTGTTTTTT	CATGSGIGTGELFF
-	TRBV7-9	TRBJ1-1	few	TGTGCCAGCAGCCCCGACAGGCCCACTGAAGCTTTCTTT	CASSPDRPTEAFF
TRBD2	TRBV27	TRBJ2-7	once	TGTGCCAGCAGTCCTTTGGGGGGGTCGTTCTCCGAGCAGTACTTC	CASSPLGGSFSEQYF
-	TRBV2	TRBJ1-1	-	TGTGCCAGCAGTGGGACGGCCCTTGAAGCTTTCTTT	CASSGTALEAFF
-	TRBV20-1	TRBJ2-7	-	TGCAGTGCTATACAGGGATGGACCCACGAGCAGTACTTC	CSAIQGWTHEQYF
TRBD2	TRBV27	TRBJ2-1	-	TGTGCCAGCAGGCCCCTCTCGGCTAGCGGGAGGGCCAGCTCCTACAATGAGCAGTTCTTC	CASRPLSASGRASSYNEQFF
-	TRBV25-1	TRBJ2-7	few	TGTGCCAGCAGTGCCCGGGACGGGCTTTACGAGCAGTACTTC	CASSARDGLYEQYF
-	TRBV12-3/TRBV12-4	TRBJ1-2	-	TGTGCCAGCAGTGCTTTAGGGGGGACGGCGTCTGGCTACACCTTC	CASSALGGTASGYTF
-	TRBV6-1	TRBJ2-1	few	TGTGCCAGCAGTAATATCGCCCCCGGACAGTTAAGCTCCTACAATGAGCAGTTCTTC	CASSNIAPGQLSSYNEQFF
-	TRBV18	TRBJ1-4	-	TGTGCCAGCCACCTTCGAGTTGCAACTAATGAAAAACTGTTTTTT	CASHLRVATNEKLFF
TRBD2	TRBV6-5	TRBJ2-7	-	TGTGCCAGCAGTACCCTAAGCGGGAGGTACAATGAGCAGTACTTC	CASSTLSGRYNEQYF
-	TRBV11-2	TRBJ2-7	-	TGTGCCAGCAGCTTATACACGACCTACGAGCAGTACTTC	CASSLYTTYEQYF
TRBD2	TRBV7-9	TRBJ2-1	-	TGTGCCAGCAGCAGAGACAGGGGAGGACTAGCGGACAATGAGCAGTTCTTC	CASSRDRGGLADNEQFF
-	TRBV6-5	TRBJ2-1	-	TGTGCCAGCAGTTCCCCAGACTACGAGCAGTTCTTC	CASSSPDYEQFF
TRBD1	TRBV7-2	TRBJ1-1	few	TGTGCCAGCACCCCTGGGACAGTGAACACTGAAGCTTTCTTT	CASTPGTVNTEAFF
TRBD1	TRBV6-1	TRBJ1-2	few	TGTGCCAGCAGTGAGGACCCGGGACAGCCATACTATGGCTACACCTTC	CASSEDPGQPYYGYTF
-	TRBV12-3/TRBV12-4	TRBJ1-1	few	TGTGCCAGCAATGCGGGGACCCAAGGGGGAGCAATGAACACTAAAGCTTTCTTT	CASNAGTQGGAMNTKAFF
-	TRBV6-4	TRBJ2-1	-	TGTGCCAGCAGTGACTGGGCGAATGAGCAGTTCTTC	CASSDWANEQFF
TRBD2	TRBV4-1	TRBJ2-4	few	TGCGCCAGCAGCCAACCAACTAGCGGGGAAAACATTCAGTACTTC	CASSQPTSGENIQYF
-	TRBV5-5	TRBJ2-3	few	TGTGCCAGCAGCTTCCATCAGGGACCACTTGGCACAGATACGCAGTATTTT	CASSFHQGPLGTDTQYF
-	TRBV20-1	TRBJ1-5	many	TGCAGTGCTAGTACGCGGGGGTACAATCAGCCCCAGCATTTT	CSASTRGYNQPQHF
-	TRBV13	TRBJ2-3	-	TGTGCCAGCAGCCGGGGATCCGCAGATACGCAGTATTTT	CASSRGSADTQYF
-	TRBV20-1	TRBJ2-1	-	TGCAGTGCTCCCCTGTACGATGAGCAGTTCTTC	CSAPLYDEQFF
-	TRBV27	TRBJ2-1	-	TGTGCCAGCAGTTTATTCCGGGGACCGTACAATGAGCAGTTCTTC	CASSLFRGPYNEQFF
-	TRBV4-1	TRBJ1-2	few	TGCGCCAGCAGCTCAATAGGGGTTGGCTACACCTTC	CASSSIGVGYTF
-	TRBV15	TRBJ2-7	-	TGTGCCACCAGCACAGTCGACCACTCCTACAATGAGCAGTACTTC	CATSTVDHSYNEQYF
TRBD1	TRBV10-3	TRBJ2-7	-	TGTGCCATCAGTCGTATTCCCGGGACAGGCACCGGAGGGGCTTACGAGCAGTACTTC	CAISRIPGTGTGGAYEQYF
-	TRBV4-3	TRBJ2-1	few	TGCGCCAGCAGCCACGAAACCCCACTGGGGTCCTACAATGAGCAGTTCTTC	CASSHETPLGSYNEQFF
-	TRBV7-9	TRBJ2-2	-	TGTGCCAGCAGCTTAGTTTTTAGTGGCACCGGGGAGCTGTTTTTT	CASSLVFSGTGELFF
-	TRBV9	TRBJ1-6	-	TGTGCCAGCAGCGTAGGTGCGCGGGGATCGGGATTCAATTCACCCCTCCACTTT	CASSVGARGSGFNSPLHF
-	TRBV2	TRBJ2-1	few	TGTGCCAGCAGTGAAGCGCCGCAGTCCTACAATGAGCAGTTCTTC	CASSEAPQSYNEQFF
-	TRBV5-1	TRBJ1-1	-	TGCGCCAGCGGACAAGATGGAGGTGGCACTGAAGCTTTCTTT	CASGQDGGGTEAFF
-	TRBV2	TRBJ1-4	once	TGTGCCAGCGCGGGGGTGGGAATTGAAAAACTGTTTTTT	CASAGVGIEKLFF
TRBD1	TRBV20-1	TRBJ2-1	-	TGCAGTGCCGCTGACAGGGTCTTCTACAATGAGCAGTTCTTC	CSAADRVFYNEQFF
-	TRBV11-2	TRBJ2-2	many	TGTGCCAGCAGCTTCACAGGGATCGGCACCGGGGAGCTGTTTTTT	CASSFTGIGTGELFF
-	TRBV6-6	TRBJ2-7	-	TGTGCCAGCAGCTTAACCGCGCCGGTCTACGAGCAGTACTTC	CASSLTAPVYEQYF
-	TRBV28	TRBJ2-7	many	TGTGCCAGCAGCTTACAGCGCTACGAGCAGTACTTC	CASSLQRYEQYF
-	TRBV7-2	TRBJ2-3	few	TGTGCCAGCAGCTTAGGGGGTGCGGGGCACACAGATACGCAGTATTTT	CASSLGGAGHTDTQYF
TRBD2	TRBV7-9	TRBJ2-3	-	TGTGCCAGCAGCTTAGTAAGCGGGGTGGCAGATACGCAGTATTTT	CASSLVSGVADTQYF
-	TRBV12-3/TRBV12-4	TRBJ1-1	few	TGTGCCAGCGGCCCACAATTGGTAGGGATGAACACTGAAGCTTTCTTT	CASGPQLVGMNTEAFF
-	TRBV12-3/TRBV12-4	TRBJ2-3	few	TGTGCCAGCAGTTTACGGGCGGGGGCCACAGATACGCAGTATTTT	CASSLRAGATDTQYF
TRBD1	TRBV6-6	TRBJ2-7	-	TGTGCCAGCAGTTACACTACAGGGGGTCTTCTCGAGCAGTACTTC	CASSYTTGGLLEQYF
-	TRBV15	TRBJ2-3	few	TGTGCCACCAGCAGAGGAGCTCGGGCAGGGGTGTTAGATACGCAGTATTTT	CATSRGARAGVLDTQYF
TRBD1	TRBV30	TRBJ2-7	-	TGTGCCTGGTGTGACAGGGCCGACGAGCAGTACTTC	CAWCDRADEQYF
TRBD2	TRBV24-1	TRBJ2-1	few	TGTGCCACCAGTGACCGCGGACTAGCGGGAGGTCTTAGGGATGAGCAGTTCTTC	CATSDRGLAGGLRDEQFF
-	TRBV18	TRBJ1-1	-	TGTGCCAGCTCACCACCAGGATGGGGAGCTGAAGCTTTCTTT	CASSPPGWGAEAFF
-	TRBV20-1	TRBJ2-1	few	TGCAGTGCTAGTATTCCGGGACGCTACAATGAGCAGTTCTTC	CSASIPGRYNEQFF
-	TRBV30	TRBJ1-1	once	TGTGCCGTCGCTCGGATTGAAGCTTTCTTT	CAVARIEAFF
TRBD1	TRBV7-6	TRBJ1-1	few	TGTGCCAGCAGCTCGGGACAGGGGAGTGAAGCTTTCTTT	CASSSGQGSEAFF
-	TRBV12-3/TRBV12-4	TRBJ1-1	-	TGTGCCAGCAGTTTATCAGGGGCGTCCACTGAAGCTTTCTTT	CASSLSGASTEAFF